The following is a T cell receptor (beta chain) sequence with its context. What it binds is unknown. Time point specified: pre-sensitization, week 0. This sample's treatment: therapeutic diphenylcyclopropenone sensitization with weekly scalp DPC. The sample is drawn from a study of human T cells and chemical hapten exposure. The overall study: Across its approximately 25 weeks, the study gave patients weekly diphenylcyclopropenone doses to the scalp. Patch tests put 0.01% DPC on the upper back, and the results were checked at 6 days. Whole-study results and caveats: Donors in the study had alopecia, meaning their immune response may differ from healthy people's.

Each CDR3 protein is one row after TCRdb ran MiXCR on the RACE reads. The sample records about 350,000 distinct CDR3 sequences, around 5% being singletons. This CDR3 has 14 residues. In germline, CDR1 is SGHNT, CDR2 YENEEA. Unmatched junction bases numbered 4, after V lost 5 bases and J lost 1 base. The receptor was derived from a woman under 30 with alopecia areata. Some clones in this sample may be carry-over from other donors' samples. The chain has TRBV11-3 and TRBJ1-1; TRBD1 matches at 7 bases. The sample was whole blood, taken in connection with sensitization to the hapten diphenylcyclopropenone (DPC). As DNA, the CDR3 is TGTGCCAGCAGCAGACAGGGTTCGAACACTGAAGCTTTCTTT. Amino acids: CASSRQGSNTEAFF.